This T cell receptor beta chain was sequenced during a study of cytomegalovirus exposure and HLA in healthy donors. Background on the study: The approximately 120 validation repertoires used the same platform as the approximately 670 first-cohort repertoires, a later analysis reported. The study, taken as a whole, reports: First-cohort TCR clusters were later found to tend to co-occur in the 120 validation repertoires. Most TCR sequences were uncommon, yet certain public TCRs appeared in many donors. Associated with cytomegalovirus, according to the listing, were 150 to 200 TCR beta chains.

The repertoire was sequenced with immunoSEQ multiplex PCR; TCRdb's copy has only in-frame clones and lacks some. Found here are 150,000 to 200,000 clones, about 85% of them singletons; the top ten hold approximately 2.4%. The CDR3 totals 15 residues. CDR1 is SGHVS and CDR2 is FNYEAQ in the germline V gene. The germline V and J ends were trimmed by 9 bases and 4 bases, with 19 bases remaining between them. To note about this clone: Its cognate antigen is unknown.

The rearrangement uses TRBV7-6 and TRBJ2-1; TRBD2 might be the D (6 bases). This sequence was found in a man aged 25-40 years in good health and CMV-seropositive. The sequenced sample consisted of PBMCs. The CDR3 nucleotides read TGTGCCAGTTTACCTAGCGTCTCTCCTTACAATGAGCAGTTCTTC. Translation: CASLPSVSPYNEQFF.